This T cell receptor (beta chain) was sequenced in a study of blood T cell repertoires in COVID-19. In the study overall: COVID-19 samples, acute and convalescent, were from the United States, Italy and Spain. PBMCs, B-cell-depleted T cells, or T cells provided the cDNA or gDNA that made up the material.

In the original workflow: The assay estimated nucleated cells by amplifying reference gene primers. Assay: immunoSEQ multiplex PCR; the TCRdb copy retains only in-frame clones and omits some. V, J and clone size derive from that table, while D and trimming were established from the DNA sequence. The profile covers around 270,000 clones, with roughly nine tenths appearing a single time and around 9.1% taken by the ten largest. The CDR3 is 14 amino acids. Germline lookup yields CDR1 MNHEY and CDR2 SVGAGI. Losses at the gene ends were 6 bases for V and 8 bases for J; bases not matched to a gene: 6. The V call is TRBV6-5, the J call TRBJ2-7, with 14 positions matching TRBD2. The source of this sequence is a middle-aged man who had recovered from COVID-19. What was sequenced was peripheral blood. DNA for the CDR3: TGTGCCAGCAGCCGACTAGCGGGGGGGGTGAAGCAGTACTTC. As protein: CASSRLAGGVKQYF.